This T cell receptor (beta chain) appears in the sequencing data of a study of blood T cell repertoires in COVID-19 (dated by TCRdb to 2020 to 2021). General notes on the study: Samples covering the acute and convalescent phases of COVID-19 were provided by collaborators in the United States, Italy and Spain. The prospective study material was composed of cDNA or gDNA derived from T cells, B-cell-depleted T cells, or PBMCs. Deeply sampled blood TCRbeta repertoires from subjects exposed to, actively infected with, or recovered from COVID-19 were included in the dataset. A freely available public database, intended as a resource for researchers studying the immune response to SARS-CoV-2, is where the repertoires were released. The samples were drawn from two sources: the first 160 participants of the ongoing ImmuneRACE study, and 1,200 or so subjects contributed by 6 global collaborators. Sample metadata almost always included a de-identified subject ID, COVID-19 status, age in years and sex. HLA class I and class II types, where available, came from metadata supplied by the sample provider rather than from assay-based typing. Study-wide findings and limitations: The quantity of clinical and demographic metadata differed by source and by participant and was supplied without curation.

V and J are trimmed by 3 bases and 2 bases, and the gene matches miss 0 bases of the junction. Reading from cysteine to phenylalanine, the CDR3 counts 13 amino acids. Only the CDR3 DNA is retained, 39 bases long and in frame from the first base. CDR1 LNHDA and CDR2 SQIVND are derived from the germline V gene (reference sequence). To note about this clone: Which antigen it targets is not known. No clone much larger than this one lies a single base away; base qualities are absent.

A second Seattle source provided samples from volunteer blood donors who had recovered from COVID-19. Whole blood was collected in K2EDTA tubes by collaborating institutions according to the institutions' own protocols. For TCRbeta analysis, collaborators shipped samples as frozen whole blood, isolated PBMCs, or DNA extracted from either of those sample types. The immunoSEQ Assay, a bias-controlled multiplex PCR, was used to amplify TCRbeta CDR3 regions from genomic DNA. As for the authors' bioinformatics: Nucleated cell counts per sample were estimated from amplification of reference gene primers within the assay. To quantify the absolute abundance of each unique TCRbeta CDR3 rearrangement, sequence reads were collapsed and filtered. For each sample, productive Simpson clonality was calculated as the square root of Simpson's diversity index over productive rearrangements. TCRdb took this table from immuneACCESS and kept in-frame rearrangements with V and J called. Such tables lack part of the clones; where checked against another copy, unresolved V genes explain under half of the gap, and the rest is unexplained. The V and J calls and clone size are taken from that table; D and trimming were inferred from the DNA. Recorded for this sample are a few hundred thousand clones; around 86% of them occurred a single time. The top ten clones comprise around a tenth of the sample.

The chain is assembled from TRBV19 and TRBJ2-7; 8 central bases correspond to TRBD2. The sequenced sample was peripheral blood. This TCR was sampled from a man in his forties who had recovered from COVID-19. The nucleotide sequence is TGTGCCAGTAGTATTAGCGGGGCCTACGAGCAGTACTTC. This translates into CASSISGAYEQYF.